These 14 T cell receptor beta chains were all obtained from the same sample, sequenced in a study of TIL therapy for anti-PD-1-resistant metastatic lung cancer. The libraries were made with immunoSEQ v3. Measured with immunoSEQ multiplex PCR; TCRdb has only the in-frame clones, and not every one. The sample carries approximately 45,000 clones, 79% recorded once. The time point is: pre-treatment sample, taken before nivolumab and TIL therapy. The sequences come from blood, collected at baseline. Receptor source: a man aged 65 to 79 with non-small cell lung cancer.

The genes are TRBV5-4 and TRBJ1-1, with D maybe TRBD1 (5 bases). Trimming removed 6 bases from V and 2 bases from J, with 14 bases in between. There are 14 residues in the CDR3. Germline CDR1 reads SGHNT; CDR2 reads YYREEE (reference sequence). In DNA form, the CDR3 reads TGTGCCAGCACCGAACAGGACCGAAACACTGAAGCTTTCTTT. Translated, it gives CASTEQDRNTEAFF.

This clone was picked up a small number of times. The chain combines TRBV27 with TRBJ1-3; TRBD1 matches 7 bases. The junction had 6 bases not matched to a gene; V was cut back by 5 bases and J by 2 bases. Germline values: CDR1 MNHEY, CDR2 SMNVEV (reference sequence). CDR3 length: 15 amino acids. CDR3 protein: CASSRQGVTGNTIYF. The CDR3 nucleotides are TGTGCCAGCAGTCGCCAGGGGGTGACTGGAAACACCATATATTTT.

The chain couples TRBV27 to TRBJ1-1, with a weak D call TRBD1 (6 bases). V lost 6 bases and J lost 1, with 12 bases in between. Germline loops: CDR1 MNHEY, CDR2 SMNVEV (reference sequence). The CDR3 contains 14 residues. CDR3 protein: CASRRDTKNTEAFF. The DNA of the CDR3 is TGTGCCAGCAGACGGGACACCAAGAACACTGAAGCTTTCTTT.

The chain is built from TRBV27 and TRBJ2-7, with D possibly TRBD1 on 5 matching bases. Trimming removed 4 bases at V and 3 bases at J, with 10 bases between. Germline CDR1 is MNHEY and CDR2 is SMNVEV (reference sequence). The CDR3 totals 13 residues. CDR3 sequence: CASSSSTDYEQYF. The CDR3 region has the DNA TGTGCCAGCAGTTCATCGACAGACTACGAGCAGTACTTC.

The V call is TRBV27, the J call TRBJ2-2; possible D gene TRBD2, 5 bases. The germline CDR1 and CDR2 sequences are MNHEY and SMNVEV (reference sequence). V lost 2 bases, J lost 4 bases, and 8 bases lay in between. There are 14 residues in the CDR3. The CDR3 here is CASSLGEGTGELFF. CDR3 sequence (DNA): TGTGCCAGCAGTTTAGGAGAGGGCACCGGGGAGCTGTTTTTT.

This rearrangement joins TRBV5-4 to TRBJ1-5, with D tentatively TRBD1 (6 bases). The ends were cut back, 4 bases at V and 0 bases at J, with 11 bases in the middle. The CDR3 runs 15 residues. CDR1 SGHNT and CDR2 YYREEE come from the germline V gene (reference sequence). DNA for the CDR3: TGTGCCAGCAGCCCAGGGGTCGATAGCAATCAGCCCCAGCATTTT. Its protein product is CASSPGVDSNQPQHF.

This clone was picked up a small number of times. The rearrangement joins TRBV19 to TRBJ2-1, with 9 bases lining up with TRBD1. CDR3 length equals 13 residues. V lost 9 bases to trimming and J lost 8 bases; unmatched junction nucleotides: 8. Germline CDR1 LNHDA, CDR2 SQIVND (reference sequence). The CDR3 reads CASTGGAGYEQFF. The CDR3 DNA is TGTGCCAGCACAGGGGGCGCAGGGTATGAGCAGTTCTTC.

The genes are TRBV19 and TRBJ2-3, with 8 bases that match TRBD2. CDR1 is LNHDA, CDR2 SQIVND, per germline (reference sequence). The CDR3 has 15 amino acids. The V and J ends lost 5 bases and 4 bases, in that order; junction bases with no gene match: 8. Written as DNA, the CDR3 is TGTGCCAGTAGTTCCTCGACGCGGGGGGCAGATACGCAGTATTTT. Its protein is CASSSSTRGADTQYF.

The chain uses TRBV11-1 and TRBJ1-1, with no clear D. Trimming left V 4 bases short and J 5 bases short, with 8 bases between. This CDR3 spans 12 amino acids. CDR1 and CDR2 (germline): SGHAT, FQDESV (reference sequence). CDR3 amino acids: CASSSRATEAFF. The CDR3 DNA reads TGTGCCAGCAGCTCCCGTGCAACTGAAGCTTTCTTT.

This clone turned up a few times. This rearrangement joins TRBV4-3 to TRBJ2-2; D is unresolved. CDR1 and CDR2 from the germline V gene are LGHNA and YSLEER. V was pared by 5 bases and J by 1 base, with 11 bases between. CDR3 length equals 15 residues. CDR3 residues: CASSKTVGNTGELFF. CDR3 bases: TGCGCCAGCAGCAAAACGGTAGGGAACACCGGGGAGCTGTTTTTT.

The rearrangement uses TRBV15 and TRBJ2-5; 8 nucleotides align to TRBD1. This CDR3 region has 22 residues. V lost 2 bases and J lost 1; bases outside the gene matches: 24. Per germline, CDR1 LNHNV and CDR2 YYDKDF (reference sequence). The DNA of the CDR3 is TGTGCCACCAGCAGATATGGGATGGGGGACAGGCCGAGTTCCGGAGCCCAAGAGACCCAGTACTTC. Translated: CATSRYGMGDRPSSGAQETQYF. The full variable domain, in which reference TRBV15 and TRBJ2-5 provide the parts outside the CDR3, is DAMVIQNPRYQVTQFGKPVTLSCSQTLNHNVMYWYQQKSSQAPKLLFHYYDKDFNNEADTPDNFQSRRPNTSFCFLDIRSPGLGDTAMYLCATSRYGMGDRPSSGAQETQYFGPGTRLLVL.

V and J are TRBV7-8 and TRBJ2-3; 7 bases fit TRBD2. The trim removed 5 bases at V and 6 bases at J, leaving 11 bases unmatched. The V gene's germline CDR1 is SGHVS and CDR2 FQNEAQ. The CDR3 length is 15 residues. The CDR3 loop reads CASSPSGETMDTQYF. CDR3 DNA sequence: TGTGCCAGCAGCCCAAGCGGGGAGACTATGGATACGCAGTATTTT.

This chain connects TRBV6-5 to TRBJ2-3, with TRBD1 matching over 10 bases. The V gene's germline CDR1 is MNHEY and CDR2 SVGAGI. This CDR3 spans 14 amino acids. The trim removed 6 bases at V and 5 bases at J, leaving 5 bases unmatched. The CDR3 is CASRRTGGIDTQYF. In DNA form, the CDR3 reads TGTGCCAGCAGGCGGACAGGGGGAATAGATACGCAGTATTTT.

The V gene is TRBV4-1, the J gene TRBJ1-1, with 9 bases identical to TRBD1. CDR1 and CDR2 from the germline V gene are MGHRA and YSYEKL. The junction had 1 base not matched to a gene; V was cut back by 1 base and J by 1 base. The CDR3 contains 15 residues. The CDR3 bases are TGCGCCAGCAGCCAAGCGGGACAGGGGAACACTGAAGCTTTCTTT. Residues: CASSQAGQGNTEAFF.